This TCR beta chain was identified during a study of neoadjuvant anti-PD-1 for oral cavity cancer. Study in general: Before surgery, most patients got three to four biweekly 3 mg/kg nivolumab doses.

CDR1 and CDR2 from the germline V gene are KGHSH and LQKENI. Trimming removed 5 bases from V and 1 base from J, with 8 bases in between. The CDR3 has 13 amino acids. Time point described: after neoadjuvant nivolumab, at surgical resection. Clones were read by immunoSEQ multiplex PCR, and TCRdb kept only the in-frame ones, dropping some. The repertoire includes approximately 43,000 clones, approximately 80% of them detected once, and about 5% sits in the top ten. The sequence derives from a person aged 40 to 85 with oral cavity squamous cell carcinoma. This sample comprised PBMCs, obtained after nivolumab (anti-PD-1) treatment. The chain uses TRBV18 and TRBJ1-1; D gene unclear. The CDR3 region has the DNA TGTGCCAGCTCAAACGGCGAGAACACTGAAGCTTTCTTT. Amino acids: CASSNGENTEAFF.